This T cell receptor (beta chain) is drawn from a study of blood T cell repertoires in COVID-19. Across the study: Samples representing acute and convalescent COVID-19 were sourced from the United States, Italy and Spain. T cells, B-cell-depleted T cells, or PBMCs supplied cDNA or gDNA.

This CDR3 contains 12 residues. Germline CDR1 is ENHRY and CDR2 is SYGVKD. Trimming removed 4 bases from V and 3 bases from J, with 6 bases in between. Original processing notes: Cell counts per sample came from amplifying reference gene primers. Some clones are missing from TCRdb's copy, which holds only in-frame ones; the method was immunoSEQ multiplex PCR. That table furnishes V, J and clone size, whereas the DNA furnished D and trimming. The data show under 150,000 clones, around 80% seen once. The specimen sequenced was peripheral blood. The V call is TRBV10-3, the J call TRBJ1-1; D unclear. This receptor was identified in a woman over 75 in a cohort sampled during active or convalescent COVID-19. The CDR3 DNA reads TGTGCCATCAGTGCCTGGCACACTGAAGCTTTCTTT. This encodes CAISAWHTEAFF.